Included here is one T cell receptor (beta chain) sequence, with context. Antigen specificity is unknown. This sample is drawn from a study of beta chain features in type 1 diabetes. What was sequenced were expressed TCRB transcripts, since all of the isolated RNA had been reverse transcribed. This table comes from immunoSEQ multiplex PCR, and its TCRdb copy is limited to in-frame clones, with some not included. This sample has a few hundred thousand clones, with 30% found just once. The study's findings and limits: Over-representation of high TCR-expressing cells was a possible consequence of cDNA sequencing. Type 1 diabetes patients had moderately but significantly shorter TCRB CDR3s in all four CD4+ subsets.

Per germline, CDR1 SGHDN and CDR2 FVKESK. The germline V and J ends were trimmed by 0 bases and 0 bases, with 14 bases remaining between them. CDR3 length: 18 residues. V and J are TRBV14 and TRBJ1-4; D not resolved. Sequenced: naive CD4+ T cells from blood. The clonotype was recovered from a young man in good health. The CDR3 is CASSQDRGGRATNEKLFF. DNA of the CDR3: TGTGCCAGCAGCCAAGATCGAGGCGGACGAGCAACTAATGAAAAACTGTTTTTT.